This TCR beta chain was identified during a study of cytomegalovirus exposure and HLA in healthy donors. Germline values: CDR1 SGHTA, CDR2 FQGNSA. V lost 5 bases, J lost 8 bases, and 16 bases lay in between. The CDR3 spans 14 residues. It was with 60 Vbeta and 13 Jbeta primers that the PCR ran. The protocol was immunoSEQ multiplex PCR, while the TCRdb copy is restricted to in-frame clones and leaves out a portion. The sample totals roughly 120,000 clones. The V call is TRBV7-2, the J call TRBJ2-1, with TRBD1 as a possible D gene (6 bases). The TCR was taken from a man aged 35-49 years in good health and CMV-seronegative. Sequencing input: PBMCs. The CDR3 nucleotides read TGTGCCAGCAGCCCATTTCAACAGGGTTATGAGCAGTTCTTC. Translated, it gives CASSPFQQGYEQFF.